The T cell receptor (beta chain) described here comes from a study of memory CD8 T cells in hepatitis C reinfection. Stated time point: pre-reinfection, 55 to 20 weeks before reinfection detection. TCR sequencing was done directly ex vivo on sorted cells, without expansion in vitro. Total naive CD8 T cells were sorted as viable CD3+ CD8+ CD45RO- cells from two donors. The method was immunoSEQ multiplex PCR; TCRdb's version includes in-frame clones alone and lacks a portion of them. The sample yields 50,000 or so clones, roughly 86% seen once. Germline V gene data show CDR1 as SGHRS and CDR2 as YFSETQ. The V and J ends lost 3 bases and 10 bases, in that order; junction bases with no gene match: 14. CDR3 length equals 17 residues.

This clonotype was sampled from a man aged 18 to 29 with hepatitis C virus infection. Source material: naive CD8+ T cells sorted from blood. The V call is TRBV5-1, the J call TRBJ2-1, with TRBD2 matching 12 bases. The CDR3: CASSYYPGLAGSGEQFF. The CDR3 DNA sequence: TGCGCCAGCAGCTACTACCCGGGACTAGCGGGTTCGGGCGAGCAGTTCTTC.